The 24 T cell receptor beta chains listed next were all sequenced from one sample in a study of vaccination effects on CD4 cells after COVID-19 (dated by TCRdb to the early 2020s). After approximately 11 days of culture, CD4+ T cells were isolated with the EasySep CD4+ T cell isolation kit. Libraries were built with the immunoSEQ multiplex PCR assay. In TCRdb, the immuneACCESS table is reduced to in-frame sequences with V and J assigned. These tables do not hold every clone; where another copy was compared, an unresolved V gene accounts for under half, and the others remain unexplained. The sample has tens of thousands of clones on record, approximately 72% of them singletons. The ten largest account for under 25% of the sample. No cognate antigen is known for these TCRs. Sequenced material: CD4+ T cells from PBMCs cultured without peptide, taken before COVID-19 vaccination. These receptors originate from a human donor who had a prior SARS-CoV-2 infection.

This chain connects TRBV6-5 to TRBJ2-3; TRBD2 might be the D (7 bases). CDR3 size: 13 residues. Germline V CDR1 and CDR2: MNHEY, SVGAGI. Trimming stripped 11 bases from V and 0 bases from J, with 12 bases between. CDR3: CAAGGPSTDTQYF. The CDR3 bases are TGTGCCGCCGGGGGGCCTAGCACAGATACGCAGTATTTT.

The sample holds one count of this clone. The gene calls are TRBV6-2 or TRBV6-3 and TRBJ2-3; 12 bases agree with TRBD2. The CDR3 has 17 residues. The germline CDR1 and CDR2 sequences are MNHEY and SVGEGT. V shed 6 bases, J shed 5 bases, and the junction held 12 bases outside the gene matches. CDR3 protein: CASSPAQLAGGGDTQYF. In DNA, the CDR3 is TGTGCCAGCAGCCCAGCCCAACTAGCGGGAGGAGGAGATACGCAGTATTTT.

This chain links TRBV4-2 with TRBJ1-6; D is possibly TRBD1 (5 bases). V was shortened by 1 base and J by 9 bases, with 19 bases between the two germline ends. Germline V gene data show CDR1 as LGHNA and CDR2 as YNFKEQ. The CDR3 runs to 17 residues. The CDR3 sequence: CASSQVMGVGGSSPLHF. The CDR3 DNA follows: TGTGCCAGCAGCCAAGTGATGGGGGTCGGTGGTAGTTCACCCCTCCACTTT.

This sequence joins TRBV5-8 and TRBJ1-5; no reliable D call. Trimming left V 3 bases short and J 3 bases short, with 7 bases between. CDR1 SGHTS and CDR2 YDEGEE come from the germline V gene. The CDR3 sequence is 13 residues long. The CDR3, as DNA: TGTGCCAGCAGCTGGGTTATCAATCAGCCCCAGCATTTT. This translates into CASSWVINQPQHF.

The rearrangement links TRBV18 to TRBJ2-5; tentative D call: TRBD1 (6 bases). Germline V lookup: CDR1 KGHSH, CDR2 LQKENI. The CDR3 has 14 residues. Trimming left V 4 bases short and J 2 bases short, with 11 bases between. The CDR3 nucleotides are TGTGCCAGCTCACTAGACGGGACACAAGAGACCCAGTACTTC. Its translation is CASSLDGTQETQYF.

The genes are TRBV2 and TRBJ1-2; the D gene is possibly TRBD1 (5 bases). The CDR3 contains 13 residues. V was cut by 4 bases and J by 8 bases, with 14 bases left in between. Germline CDR1 reads SNHLY; CDR2 reads FYNNEI. Written as DNA, the CDR3 is TGTGCCAGCAGTGGAGGTGCGGGACGCGGCTACACCTTC. It encodes CASSGGAGRGYTF.

This chain uses TRBV7-2 with TRBJ2-5; maybe TRBD1 (6 bases). Germline values: CDR1 SGHTA, CDR2 FQGNSA. The CDR3 runs to 18 residues. Trimming took 5 bases from V and 1 from J, leaving 23 bases between them. The CDR3 is CASSTLRGYPYSQETQYF. Written as DNA, the CDR3 is TGTGCCAGCAGCACTCTCAGGGGTTACCCCTATTCCCAAGAGACCCAGTACTTC.

The chain employs TRBV7-3 and TRBJ1-1; perhaps TRBD1 as D (5 bases). This CDR3 is built from 13 residues. Germline values: CDR1 SGHTA, CDR2 FQGTGA. Trimming took 5 bases from V and 1 from J, leaving 8 bases between them. CDR3 amino acids: CASSGHTNTEAFF. As DNA, the CDR3 is TGTGCCAGCAGCGGACACACGAACACTGAAGCTTTCTTT.

The chain is built from TRBV6-2 or TRBV6-3 and TRBJ1-5; D gene uncertain. This CDR3 region has 14 residues. Germline V gives CDR1 MNHEY, CDR2 SVGEGT. V shed 3 bases and J shed 0 bases, with 6 bases lying between them. This CDR3 is CASSYLGSNQPQHF. CDR3 DNA: TGTGCCAGCAGTTATTTGGGTAGCAATCAGCCCCAGCATTTT.

For the CDR3, the DNA is TGCAGCGTTGTAGGACCGACATCTAGCACAGATACGCAGTATTTT. Amino acid sequence: CSVVGPTSSTDTQYF. This chain joins TRBV29-1 and TRBJ2-3; no definite D call. Germline lookup yields CDR1 SQVTM and CDR2 ANQGSEA. The CDR3 has 15 residues. The V gene lost 4 bases and the J gene lost 0 bases, with 14 bases spanning the gap.

This clone was seen only a few times. This chain uses TRBV4-1 with TRBJ2-7; 15 nucleotides match TRBD2. After removal of 4 bases from V and 4 bases from J, the junction contained 14 bases not matched to a gene. The CDR3 spans 19 residues. In germline, CDR1 is MGHRA, CDR2 YSYEKL. CDR3 sequence: CASSPYPPGLAGGSYEQYF. CDR3 bases: TGCGCCAGCAGCCCCTATCCCCCGGGACTAGCGGGAGGATCTTACGAGCAGTACTTC.

V usage is TRBV18 and J usage is TRBJ1-2; tentatively, D is TRBD1 (6 bases). Trimming cost V 5 bases and J 4 bases, with 14 bases left between them. Germline assignment: CDR1 KGHSH and CDR2 LQKENI. The CDR3 length is 14 residues. CDR3 nucleotide sequence: TGTGCCAGCTCAGACAACAGGGCTGGCTATGGCTACACCTTC. Residues: CASSDNRAGYGYTF.

V is TRBV27 and J is TRBJ1-5; the D gene is possibly TRBD1 (5 bases). Looked up from germline, CDR1 is MNHEY and CDR2 is SMNVEV (reference sequence). CDR3 length: 14 amino acids. The V gene lost 6 bases and the J gene lost 6 bases, with 15 bases spanning the gap. For the CDR3, the DNA is TGTGCCAGCAGCAAATGGGACCGAGGTCAGCCCCAGCATTTT. As protein: CASSKWDRGQPQHF.

This chain joins TRBV4-2 and TRBJ1-1; D gene ambiguous. This CDR3 spans 15 amino acids. Trimming removed 0 bases from V and 1 base from J, with 9 bases in between. CDR1 and CDR2 (germline): LGHNA, YNFKEQ. CDR3 residues: CASSQEAGGNTEAFF. In DNA form, the CDR3 reads TGTGCCAGCAGCCAAGAGGCAGGCGGGAACACTGAAGCTTTCTTT.

This clone was seen once. The chain uses TRBV5-5 and TRBJ2-3; D unresolved. In germline, CDR1 is SGHKS, CDR2 YYEKEE (reference sequence). V lost 7 bases, J lost 2 bases, and 14 bases lay in between. This CDR3 spans 14 amino acids. This CDR3 is CASRKSTFTDTQYF. The DNA for the CDR3 is TGTGCCAGCCGGAAAAGTACCTTCACAGATACGCAGTATTTT.

CDR3 loop: CASSLGGAASGETQYF. In nucleotides, the CDR3 is TGCGCCAGCAGCCTTGGCGGGGCAGCCTCCGGTGAGACCCAGTACTTC. The chain has TRBV5-1 and TRBJ2-5, with a tentative D call TRBD2 (6 bases). In germline, CDR1 is SGHRS, CDR2 YFSETQ. Trimming took off 4 bases at V and 5 bases at J, with 21 bases between the two ends. The CDR3 runs 16 residues.

This sequence joins TRBV5-1 and TRBJ2-3, with unresolved D. The CDR3 is made up of 13 amino acids. V was clipped by 1 base and J by 6 bases, with 9 bases between them. Per the germline V gene, CDR1 is SGHRS and CDR2 is YFSETQ. DNA for the CDR3: TGCGCCAGCAGCTTGATCAGTTCGGATACGCAGTATTTT. Amino acids: CASSLISSDTQYF. Drawing the rest from reference TRBV5-1 and TRBJ2-3, the complete variable domain is KAGVTQTPRYLIKTRGQQVTLSCSPISGHRSVSWYQQTPGQGLQFLFEYFSETQRNKGNFPGRFSGRQFSNSRSEMNVSTLELGDSALYLCASSLISSDTQYFGPGTRLTVL.

The V and J genes are TRBV7-8 and TRBJ1-1; TRBD1 is a possible D gene (6 bases). Trimming removed 5 bases from V and 4 bases from J, with 11 bases in between. Germline V gene sequence: CDR1 SGHVS, CDR2 FQNEAQ. The CDR3 has 13 amino acids. This chain's CDR3 is CASSGTGTTEAFF. CDR3 coding DNA: TGTGCCAGCAGCGGCACAGGGACCACTGAAGCTTTCTTT.

In its sample, this clone was seen a few times. The J gene is TRBJ1-6, the V gene TRBV2; no clear D. CDR1 and CDR2 (germline): SNHLY, FYNNEI. This CDR3 is built from 15 residues. V lost 7 bases and J lost 0, with 10 bases in between. The CDR3 reads CASTRGSSYNSPLHF. The DNA for the CDR3 is TGTGCCAGCACCCGCGGGAGCTCCTATAATTCACCCCTCCACTTT.

This clone was found a few times. The V and J genes are TRBV5-4 and TRBJ2-2; 9 bases map to TRBD1. The V gene's germline CDR1 is SGHNT and CDR2 YYREEE (reference sequence). The CDR3 is 15 residues long. The V segment lost 4 bases and the J segment 6 bases; nucleotides outside the gene matches: 7. CDR3 DNA sequence: TGTGCCAGCAGCCCGAGGACAGGGGTCGCCGGGGAGCTGTTTTTT. Amino acids: CASSPRTGVAGELFF.

V and J are TRBV27 and TRBJ2-5; 9 bases map to TRBD1. Germline CDR1 MNHEY, CDR2 SMNVEV (reference sequence). V trimming: 2 bases; J trimming: 5 bases; junction bases outside the gene matches: 9. This CDR3 comprises 16 residues. The CDR3 protein is CASSLLGQGGWETQYF. The CDR3 nucleotides are TGTGCCAGCAGTTTACTGGGACAGGGAGGTTGGGAGACCCAGTACTTC.

The rearrangement joins TRBV10-3 to TRBJ2-1; possibly TRBD2 for D (7 bases). CDR1 is ENHRY and CDR2 is SYGVKD in the germline V gene. The CDR3 covers 17 residues. V was trimmed by 4 bases and J by 0 bases, leaving 16 bases between them. The CDR3 sequence: CAISGGGGASSYNEQFF. For the CDR3, the DNA is TGTGCCATCAGTGGGGGGGGCGGCGCGAGCTCCTACAATGAGCAGTTCTTC.

The chain recombines TRBV19 with TRBJ2-1; 7 positions match TRBD2. CDR1 and CDR2 (germline): LNHDA, SQIVND (reference sequence). V gave up 0 bases and J gave up 0 bases; unmatched junction bases: 2. CDR3 length: 16 residues. The CDR3 protein is CASSIEGGSSYNEQFF. The CDR3 bases are TGTGCCAGTAGTATAGAGGGCGGGAGCTCCTACAATGAGCAGTTCTTC.

This clone was detected only once. The J gene is TRBJ2-7, the V gene TRBV7-2, with 7 bases matching TRBD1. Per the germline V gene, CDR1 is SGHTA and CDR2 is FQGNSA. The CDR3 consists of 14 residues. Trimming at V came to 3 bases and at J to 4 bases, leaving 6 bases not matched to a gene. CDR3: CASSLIDRAYEQYF. The CDR3 DNA reads TGTGCCAGCAGCTTGATCGACAGGGCGTACGAGCAGTACTTC. Full variable domain (rest looked up from reference TRBV7-2 and TRBJ2-7): GAGVSQSPSNKVTEKGKDVELRCDPISGHTALYWYRQSLGQGLEFLIYFQGNSAPDKSGLPSDRFSAERTGGSVSTLTIQRTQQEDSAVYLCASSLIDRAYEQYFGPGTRLTVT.